The table lists the clone carrying this TCR beta chain with a count of one. This entry belongs to a study of blood T cell repertoires in COVID-19. The overall study: Samples taken during acute and convalescent COVID-19 were collected in the United States, Italy and Spain. In each case, the material was cDNA or gDNA derived from T cells, B-cell-depleted T cells, or PBMCs.

The CDR3 totals 14 residues. Germline V lookup: CDR1 SGHVS, CDR2 FNYEAQ. V was clipped by 5 bases and J by 2 bases; unmatched bases: 6. Original processing notes: Cell counts per sample came from amplifying reference gene primers. The method was immunoSEQ multiplex PCR; TCRdb's version includes in-frame clones alone and lacks a portion of them. V, J and clone size reflect that table, while D and trimming were determined from the DNA. The sample holds about 190,000 clones, around 85% seen once. The clonotype originates from a man over 45 who had recovered from COVID-19. The chain employs TRBV7-6 and TRBJ2-7, with 7 bases identical to TRBD2. The sample comprised peripheral blood. This chain's CDR3 is CASSRSSGAYEQYF. The CDR3 DNA is TGTGCCAGCAGCCGGTCAAGCGGGGCCTACGAGCAGTACTTC.